These T cell receptor beta chains were read from a single sample in a study of blood T cell repertoires in COVID-19. Clones were read by immunoSEQ multiplex PCR, and TCRdb kept only the in-frame ones, dropping some. Here the sample spans 200,000 to 250,000 clones, under 85% being singletons. Material: peripheral blood. Receptors were obtained from a man under 40 who had recovered from COVID-19. CDR3s include the opening cysteine and the closing phenylalanine or tryptophan. The D gene is left open where the match is weak. Where a row states a size, it is once, few, many or the class of an expanded clone; other rows omit it.

TRBJ2-2	-	TRBV5-6	TRBD1	TGTGCCAGCAGCTTGGTGGGACAGGGGAACACCGGGGAGCTGTTTTTT	CASSLVGQGNTGELFF
TRBJ1-1	once	TRBV5-8	-	TGTGCCAGCAGCTTCCGAGGGTCGAACACTGAAGCTTTCTTT	CASSFRGSNTEAFF
TRBJ2-6	-	TRBV7-6	TRBD1	TGTGCCAGCAGCCGTACAGGGGGCCAGGGCTCTGGGGCCAACGTCCTGACTTTC	CASSRTGGQGSGANVLTF
TRBJ2-7	-	TRBV7-8	-	TGTGCCAGCAGCTTAGTCAGGGATCAGGGCGAGCAGTACTTC	CASSLVRDQGEQYF
TRBJ2-7	-	TRBV6-5	TRBD2	TGTGCCAGCAGGACTAGCGGGCTCTCCTACGAGCAGTACTTC	CASRTSGLSYEQYF
TRBJ2-5	-	TRBV7-2	-	TGTGCCAGCAGCTCGGTCCCGGGGAGTTGGGTGAATATCGAGACCCAGTACTTC	CASSSVPGSWVNIETQYF
TRBJ1-1	-	TRBV6-5	TRBD1	TGTGCCAGCAGTACACGGACAGGGGGCGGCTCTGAAGCTTTCTTT	CASSTRTGGGSEAFF
TRBJ1-2	-	TRBV27	-	TGTGCCAGCAGTACAACGACAGCGGGCGGCTACACCTTC	CASSTTTAGGYTF
TRBJ2-7	-	TRBV29-1	TRBD2	TGCAGCGTTGAAGGGGAGGGACCCTCCTACGAGCAGTACTTC	CSVEGEGPSYEQYF
TRBJ2-1	-	TRBV6-5	-	TGTGCCAGCAGTACAGGGTTCAATGAGCAGTTCTTC	CASSTGFNEQFF
TRBJ1-2	-	TRBV5-1	-	TGCGCCAGCAGCTGGAATGGGGAGGGCCGGCGCTACACCTTC	CASSWNGEGRRYTF
TRBJ2-2	-	TRBV10-1	TRBD2	TGCGCCAGCAGTGAGACCCCGGGACTAGCCACCGGGGAGCTGTTTTTT	CASSETPGLATGELFF